The rows below give T cell receptor beta chains drawn from one sample of a study of neurological immune-mediated disorders. One entry per CDR3 protein, called by TCRdb with MiXCR from the 5' RACE reads. This sample has some 76,000 distinct CDR3 sequences, with 3.2% found just once. Sequencing was done on a sample of PBMCs. All receptors derive from a woman between 50 and 59 years old with multiple sclerosis. The CDR3 runs from the conserved cysteine through the conserved F or W. The D gene is left open where the match is weak. Expanded clones are given a class, and other clones once, few, many or no size at all.

many	TRBV7-2	NA	TRBJ2-7	CASSFGTTPYEQYF	TGTGCCAGCAGCTTCGGGACGACCCCCTACGAGCAGTACTTC
many	TRBV29-1	NA	TRBJ2-1	CSVSSSGVNEQFF	TGCAGCGTCTCATCGTCCGGGGTCAATGAGCAGTTCTTC
many	TRBV5-1	NA	TRBJ2-1	CASSLAGLGYNEQFF	TGCGCCAGCAGCTTGGCAGGGCTGGGGTACAATGAGCAGTTCTTC
many	TRBV10-3	NA	TRBJ2-5	CAISERDNGGEETQYF	TGTGCCATCAGTGAGAGGGACAATGGGGGTGAAGAGACCCAGTACTTC
many	TRBV20-1	TRBD1	TRBJ2-7	CSARTGTVSYEQYF	TGCAGTGCCCGGACAGGCACTGTCTCCTACGAGCAGTACTTC
many	TRBV5-1	TRBD1	TRBJ2-5	CASSPGQKQTQYF	TGCGCCAGCAGCCCGGGACAGAAGCAGACCCAGTACTTC
many	TRBV16	NA	TRBJ2-7	CASSQSGGEQYF	TGTGCCAGCAGCCAATCAGGGGGCGAGCAGTACTTC
many	TRBV12-3/TRBV12-4	TRBD1	TRBJ2-2	CASTQQGWTGELFF	TGTGCCAGCACTCAACAGGGGTGGACCGGGGAGCTGTTTTTT
many	TRBV7-9	NA	TRBJ1-1	CASSLNSVEAFF	TGTGCCAGCAGCTTAAATTCCGTTGAAGCTTTCTTT
many	TRBV5-1	NA	TRBJ1-2	CASSWLGYLDGYTF	TGCGCCAGCAGCTGGCTGGGGTACCTCGATGGCTACACCTTC
many	TRBV6-5	TRBD2	TRBJ2-3	CASSYARGGSTDTQYF	TGTGCCAGCAGTTATGCACGGGGGGGGAGCACAGATACGCAGTATTTT
many	TRBV20-1	NA	TRBJ2-1	CSASKDSYNEQFF	TGCAGTGCTAGTAAAGACAGCTACAATGAGCAGTTCTTC
many	TRBV12-3/TRBV12-4	TRBD1	TRBJ1-5	CASRSGQGNQPQHF	TGTGCCAGCAGATCCGGACAGGGCAATCAGCCCCAGCATTTT
many	TRBV3-1	NA	TRBJ1-3	CASSQRDGKSSGNTIYF	TGTGCCAGCAGCCAACGGGACGGAAAGAGCTCTGGAAACACCATATATTTT
NA	TRBV15	NA	TRBJ2-7	CATSRDRRREQYF	TGTGCCACCAGCAGAGATCGGAGACGTGAGCAGTACTTC
many	TRBV5-1	NA	TRBJ2-6	CASSLGGRSGANVLTF	TGCGCCAGCAGCTTGGGGGGGCGGTCTGGGGCCAACGTCCTGACTTTC
many	TRBV5-1	NA	TRBJ1-2	CASSLNWGPNYGYTF	TGCGCCAGCAGCTTGAATTGGGGACCTAACTATGGCTACACCTTC
many	TRBV27	NA	TRBJ2-2	CASSPYPLIGGELFF	TGTGCCAGCAGTCCCTATCCCCTAATAGGCGGGGAGCTGTTTTTT
many	TRBV12-3/TRBV12-4	NA	TRBJ2-4	CASSLEQNIQYF	TGTGCCAGCAGTTTAGAGCAAAACATTCAGTACTTC
many	TRBV19	NA	TRBJ2-2	CASSGGGYRNTGELFF	TGTGCCAGTAGCGGAGGGGGCTACAGGAACACCGGGGAGCTGTTTTTT
many	TRBV5-1	TRBD1	TRBJ2-1	CASSLRPGQAENEQFF	TGCGCCAGCAGCTTGAGACCGGGACAGGCGGAAAATGAGCAGTTCTTC
many	TRBV9	NA	TRBJ1-6	CASSVVLGDSPLHF	TGTGCCAGCAGCGTAGTCTTGGGGGATTCACCCCTCCACTTT
many	TRBV12-3/TRBV12-4	TRBD1	TRBJ2-5	CASSQETGQETQYF	TGTGCCAGCAGCCAAGAGACAGGGCAAGAGACCCAGTACTTC
many	TRBV20-1	TRBD2	TRBJ2-7	CSASGILAGVSYEQYF	TGCAGTGCTAGTGGGATTCTAGCGGGAGTAAGCTACGAGCAGTACTTC
NA	TRBV7-9	TRBD1	TRBJ1-1	CASSREQGITEAFF	TGTGCCAGCAGTAGAGAACAGGGGATCACTGAAGCTTTCTTT
many	TRBV4-2	TRBD2	TRBJ2-7	CASSQTSGNSYEQYF	TGTGCCAGCAGCCAGACTAGCGGGAATTCCTACGAGCAGTACTTC
many	TRBV20-1	TRBD2	TRBJ2-1	CSARPIAGGSYNEQFF	TGCAGTGCTCGGCCCATAGCGGGGGGAAGCTACAATGAGCAGTTCTTC
many	TRBV15	NA	TRBJ2-1	CATSREDLSYNEQFF	TGTGCCACCAGCAGAGAGGACCTTTCGTACAATGAGCAGTTCTTC
NA	TRBV5-1	NA	TRBJ2-7	CASSLFLGGGSSKEQYF	TGCGCCAGCAGCTTGTTTCTCGGTGGGGGCAGCTCCAAAGAGCAGTACTTC
many	TRBV20-1	TRBD1	TRBJ1-5	CSATDRGNQPQHF	TGCAGTGCCACCGACAGGGGTAATCAGCCCCAGCATTTT
many	TRBV12-3/TRBV12-4	TRBD1	TRBJ1-2	CASSPWDRVGNYGYTF	TGTGCCAGCAGTCCATGGGACAGGGTCGGTAACTATGGCTACACCTTC
many	TRBV7-2	NA	TRBJ1-2	CASSLDRGLYGYTF	TGTGCCAGCAGCTTAGATAGGGGCCTCTATGGCTACACCTTC
many	TRBV20-1	NA	TRBJ2-3	CSAGVTDTQYF	TGCAGTGCTGGGGTAACAGATACGCAGTATTTT
many	TRBV12-3/TRBV12-4	TRBD1	TRBJ2-1	CASSRGTGESYNEQFF	TGTGCCAGCAGCCGCGGGACAGGAGAGTCCTACAATGAGCAGTTCTTC
many	TRBV20-1	NA	TRBJ1-2	CSAPAGPNYGYTF	TGCAGTGCCCCGGCAGGGCCTAACTATGGCTACACCTTC
many	TRBV5-1	TRBD1	TRBJ2-5	CASSSGQVPPAQETQYF	TGCGCCAGCAGCTCAGGACAGGTACCCCCCGCCCAAGAGACCCAGTACTTC
NA	TRBV5-1	NA	TRBJ2-3	CASRRESADTQYF	TGCGCCAGCAGGAGGGAGTCGGCAGATACGCAGTATTTT
many	TRBV29-1	NA	TRBJ1-2	CSVGPERRAKGYGYTF	TGCAGCGTTGGGCCTGAACGCAGGGCCAAAGGGTATGGCTACACCTTC
many	TRBV20-1	NA	TRBJ1-6	CSASGAGQNSPLHF	TGCAGTGCTAGCGGTGCGGGCCAAAATTCACCCCTCCACTTT
many	TRBV4-2	NA	TRBJ1-3	CASKVEGSGNTIYF	TGTGCCAGCAAGGTAGAGGGCTCTGGAAACACCATATATTTT
many	TRBV12-3/TRBV12-4	NA	TRBJ2-7	CASRAGMGRRSSYEQYF	TGTGCCAGCAGAGCTGGGATGGGTCGTAGGAGCTCCTACGAGCAGTACTTC
many	TRBV12-3/TRBV12-4	TRBD1	TRBJ1-1	CASVPGQGNTEAFF	TGTGCCAGTGTCCCGGGACAGGGGAACACTGAAGCTTTCTTT